This TCR beta chain was identified during a study of immune cell composition in non-small cell lung cancer. With regard to this clone: Its antigen is currently unknown.

J lost 3 bases, V lost 6 bases, and 4 bases had no gene match. CDR1 and CDR2 (germline): MNHEY, SVGAGI. The CDR3 extends over 14 amino acids. Normal lung sampling was at least 3 cm from the tumour, as distant as possible. Sequenced by immunoSEQ multiplex PCR; TCRdb stores in-frame clones only, minus some. Counted here are 7,500 to 9,500 clones, 60% to 80% occurring once; the ten biggest clones make up about 13%. Study-level results: Roughly 75% of squamous and around a third of adenocarcinoma cases had tumour-associated clones >0.5%.

The TCR originated in a human donor with non-small cell lung cancer. Sequenced: non-adjacent lung tissue. The J gene is TRBJ2-5, the V gene TRBV6-5; 10 positions match TRBD2. In nucleotides, the CDR3 is TGTGCCAGCAGACCTAGCGGGGGTAAAGAGACCCAGTACTTC. Its translation: CASRPSGGKETQYF.